This entry lists 14 T cell receptor beta chains sequenced from one sample in a study of radiation and T cells in renal cell carcinoma. Clones were read by immunoSEQ multiplex PCR, and TCRdb kept only the in-frame ones, dropping some. The sample contains 50,000 to 65,000 clones, 60% to 85% of which appear only once. Time point denoted: blood 4 weeks post-SBRT, at nephrectomy. Treatment noted: 15 Gy SBRT to primary tumor, nephrectomy 4 weeks later. This sample comprised blood, obtained from a patient whose treatment included radiotherapy and nephrectomy. These receptors all stem from a man aged 60 to 69 with renal cell carcinoma.

The V call is TRBV30, the J call TRBJ1-2, with D perhaps TRBD1 (5 bases). Trimming left V 0 bases short and J 0 bases short, with 14 bases between. Germline assignment: CDR1 GTSNPN and CDR2 SVGIG (reference sequence). The CDR3 contains 16 residues. CDR3 nucleotides: TGTGCCTGGAGTGTGTGGGGCCGCTCCCCTAACTATGGCTACACCTTC. Translation: CAWSVWGRSPNYGYTF.

V and J are TRBV6-1 and TRBJ1-4; D ambiguous. Germline V gives CDR1 MNHNS, CDR2 SASEGT. Trimming took 4 bases from V and 6 from J, leaving 9 bases between them. This CDR3 has 13 amino acids. The CDR3 DNA follows: TGTGCCAGCAGTGTCCCAGGAGATGAAAAACTGTTTTTT. Translating gives CASSVPGDEKLFF.

The rearrangement links TRBV11-2 to TRBJ2-2; D may be TRBD1 or TRBD2 (5 bases each). V lost 5 bases to trimming and J lost 7 bases, with 14 bases between them. The germline CDR1 and CDR2 sequences are SGHAT and FQNNGV. The CDR3 totals 14 residues. The chain's CDR3 is CASSPRGEFGELFF. The CDR3 bases are TGTGCCAGCAGCCCCAGAGGGGAGTTCGGGGAGCTGTTTTTT. Looking up the rest from reference TRBV11-2 and TRBJ2-2 gives the full variable domain: EAGVAQSPRYKIIEKRQSVAFWCNPISGHATLYWYQQILGQGPKLLIQFQNNGVVDDSQLPKDRFSAERLKGVDSTLKIQPAKLEDSAVYLCASSPRGEFGELFFGEGSRLTVL.

This chain uses TRBV7-2 with TRBJ2-2, with TRBD2 as a possible D gene (5 bases). From germline, CDR1 is SGHTA and CDR2 FQGNSA. Trimming took 4 bases from V and 6 from J, leaving 15 bases between them. The CDR3 totals 15 residues. The CDR3 reads CASSSSLNLAGELFF. CDR3 in DNA: TGTGCCAGCAGCTCTAGCCTCAACCTGGCCGGGGAGCTGTTTTTT.

The chain employs TRBV4-2 and TRBJ2-5; D tentatively fits TRBD1 or TRBD2 (5 bases each). The CDR3 extends over 13 amino acids. Trimming removed 4 bases at V and 5 bases at J, with 11 bases between. Germline CDR1 is LGHNA and CDR2 is YNFKEQ. The CDR3 loop reads CASSPGTGETQYF. The DNA for the CDR3 is TGTGCCAGCAGCCCCGGGACCGGGGAGACCCAGTACTTC.

The rearrangement uses TRBV6-1 and TRBJ2-7, with 10 bases that match TRBD2. Germline loops: CDR1 MNHNS, CDR2 SASEGT. This CDR3 spans 14 amino acids. The V and J ends lost 0 bases and 4 bases, in that order; junction bases with no gene match: 0. CDR3 nucleotide sequence: TGTGCCAGCAGTGAAGCACTAGCGGGATACGAGCAGTACGTC. Its protein is CASSEALAGYEQYV.

The V gene is TRBV30, the J gene TRBJ1-3; D is unresolved. This CDR3 has 13 amino acids. The germline V gene encodes CDR1 GTSNPN and CDR2 SVGIG (reference sequence). The ends were cut back, 0 bases at V and 4 bases at J, with 7 bases in the middle. CDR3 DNA sequence: TGTGCCTGGAGTGTACCCCCCGGAAACACCATATATTTT. Amino acid sequence: CAWSVPPGNTIYF. The full variable domain, its missing parts supplied by reference TRBV30 and TRBJ1-3, is SQTIHQWPATLVQPVGSPLSLECTVEGTSNPNLYWYRQAAGRGLQLLFYSVGIGQISSEVPQNLSASRPQDRQFILSSKKLLLSDSGFYLCAWSVPPGNTIYFGEGSWLTVV.

This clone was detected a few times. The CDR3 DNA reads as TGTGCCAGCAGCTTAGCGGTGGCAGGCCCGGTAGGTGAAGCTTTCTTT. This gives the protein CASSLAVAGPVGEAFF. The chain couples TRBV7-9 to TRBJ1-1, with unresolved D. CDR3 length: 16 residues. Germline V gene data show CDR1 as SEHNR and CDR2 as FQNEAQ (reference sequence). The V and J ends lost 0 bases and 7 bases respectively, with 18 bases between them.

The chain joins TRBV11-3 to TRBJ2-1; 10 bases are shared with TRBD2. V gave up 6 bases and J gave up 3 bases; unmatched junction bases: 5. The CDR3 runs 15 residues. CDR1 and CDR2 (germline): SGHNT, YENEEA. This chain's CDR3 is CASSSGTSDYNEQFF. The CDR3 nucleotides read TGTGCCAGCAGTTCCGGGACTAGCGACTACAATGAGCAGTTCTTC.

This chain uses TRBV6-1 with TRBJ2-7; D gene ambiguous. Germline CDR1 MNHNS, CDR2 SASEGT. The CDR3 is 13 amino acids. Trimming removed 7 bases from V and 3 bases from J, with 13 bases in between. The CDR3 loop reads CASTLGTDYEQYF. The CDR3, as DNA: TGTGCCAGCACCCTGGGAACAGACTACGAGCAGTACTTC.

The chain couples TRBV5-1 to TRBJ1-3; no clear D. Trimming removed 4 bases at V and 0 bases at J, with 11 bases between. Germline values: CDR1 SGHRS, CDR2 YFSETQ. The CDR3 has 15 amino acids. CDR3 region: CASSPGETSGNTIYF. The CDR3, as DNA: TGCGCCAGCAGCCCTGGCGAGACCTCTGGAAACACCATATATTTT.

This chain uses TRBV5-6 with TRBJ1-1; no firm D call. The length of the CDR3 is 16 residues. Germline CDR1 SGHDT, CDR2 YYEEEE. Trimming pared 2 bases from V and 1 base from J, leaving 15 bases between. CDR3 residues: CASSFAYGDQNTEAFF. The CDR3 DNA reads as TGTGCCAGCAGCTTTGCTTATGGAGACCAGAACACTGAAGCTTTCTTT.

This rearrangement joins TRBV9 to TRBJ2-5; D is possibly TRBD1 (6 bases). The ends were cut back, 0 bases at V and 3 bases at J, with 12 bases in the middle. Germline-derived CDR1 and CDR2 are SGDLS and YYNGEE. The length of the CDR3 is 15 residues. CDR3 coding DNA: TGTGCCAGCAGCGTAGACGGGACAAGAAAAGAGACCCAGTACTTC. It is translated as CASSVDGTRKETQYF.

This chain links TRBV6-5 with TRBJ2-3; 10 bases are a match to TRBD2. J lost 6 bases, V lost 6 bases, and 9 bases had no gene match. Germline CDR1 reads MNHEY; CDR2 reads SVGAGI. The CDR3 is 15 residues long. CDR3 coding DNA: TGTGCCAGCAGCCCCGGACTAGCGGCTAAGGATACGCAGTATTTT. This translates into CASSPGLAAKDTQYF.